This TCR beta chain was recorded in a study of OX40 agonist ivuxolimab in advanced cancers. The overall study: Each patient was given ivuxolimab into a vein every 2 weeks, at 0.01 to 10 mg/kg. Partial responses were seen in three patients, one with hepatocellular carcinoma and two with cutaneous melanoma.

Trimming left V 3 bases short and J 4 bases short, with 27 bases between. Germline CDR1 reads MGHRA; CDR2 reads YSYEKL. The CDR3 has 19 amino acids. Some clones are missing from TCRdb's copy, which holds only in-frame ones; the method was immunoSEQ multiplex PCR. The sample lists some 20,000 clones, roughly 70% occurring once. Concerning this clone: The antigen is unknown.

Points from the study as a whole: Dosing at 0.1 to 3.0 mg/kg was accompanied by clonal expansion of CD4+ and CD8+ blood T cells by week 6.

Patients were excluded for autoimmune disease history or systemic immunosuppression. The sequence came from an adult with an advanced solid tumor such as melanoma, head and neck, liver or kidney cancer. V usage is TRBV4-1 and J usage is TRBJ1-1; tentative D call: TRBD1 (5 bases). The sequences come from CD4+ or CD8+ T cells sorted from blood, collected in a trial of the OX40 agonist ivuxolimab. CDR3 DNA sequence: TGCGCCAGCAGCCAGGGTTGGGGGGACTCTCGGACTTATAGCACTGAAGCTTTCTTT. Amino acid sequence: CASSQGWGDSRTYSTEAFF.